A single sample gave rise to the 28 T cell receptor beta chains below, sequenced in a study of control samples from healthy donors and cancer patients. Sequencing used immunoSEQ multiplex PCR; TCRdb keeps in-frame clones, though not all of them. The data hold 95,000 to 150,000 clones, with roughly 87% observed a single time. Sequencing was carried out using blood. The source is a man in his forties or fifties in good health.

The chain carries TRBV4-1 and TRBJ2-3; no clear D. The CDR3 spans 12 residues. Per the germline V gene, CDR1 is MGHRA and CDR2 is YSYEKL. Trimming cost V 3 bases and J 6 bases, with 7 bases left between them. This CDR3 reads CASSHSYDTQYF. The CDR3 nucleotides are TGCGCCAGCAGCCACAGCTATGATACGCAGTATTTT.

V gene TRBV18 combines with J gene TRBJ2-4; no definite D call. Trimming left V 3 bases short and J 3 bases short, with 9 bases between. This CDR3 contains 14 residues. CDR1 is KGHSH and CDR2 is LQKENI in the germline V gene. CDR3 nucleotides: TGTGCCAGCTCACCGGGTTCGGGCAAAAACATTCAGTACTTC. Encoded protein: CASSPGSGKNIQYF.

V is TRBV4-2 and J is TRBJ2-1, with D hard to call. CDR1 LGHNA and CDR2 YNFKEQ come from the germline V gene. This CDR3 is 15 amino acids long. V lost 1 base, J lost 0 bases, and 7 bases lay in between. In DNA form, the CDR3 reads TGTGCCAGCAGCCAAGCGGGTTCCTCCTACAATGAGCAGTTCTTC. Its translation: CASSQAGSSYNEQFF.

The gene calls are TRBV19 and TRBJ1-2, with 7 bases fitting TRBD1. With V trimmed by 3 bases and J by 3 bases, 4 bases remained unmatched. CDR1 LNHDA and CDR2 SQIVND come from the germline V gene (reference sequence). This CDR3 comprises 14 residues. The CDR3: CASSIGTEYYGYTF. The CDR3 DNA reads as TGTGCCAGTAGTATCGGGACAGAATACTATGGCTACACCTTC.

The chain links TRBV6-5 to TRBJ1-1, with D hard to call. Trimming shortened V by 6 bases and J by 1 base, and 9 bases separated the two germline ends. This CDR3 is built from 13 residues. From germline, CDR1 is MNHEY and CDR2 SVGAGI. The CDR3 is CASSRTRNTEAFF. CDR3 nucleotide sequence: TGTGCCAGCAGCCGAACCAGGAACACTGAAGCTTTCTTT.

CDR3 DNA: TGTGCCTGGAGTTACGGACAGTTCACTGAAGCTTTCTTT. Its translation is CAWSYGQFTEAFF. V and J are TRBV30 and TRBJ1-1; a possible D gene is TRBD1 (6 bases). Germline loops: CDR1 GTSNPN, CDR2 SVGIG (reference sequence). Trimming shortened V by 2 bases and J by 4 bases, and 11 bases separated the two germline ends. This CDR3 is built from 13 residues. Filled out from reference TRBV30 and TRBJ1-1, the complete variable domain reads SQTIHQWPATLVQPVGSPLSLECTVEGTSNPNLYWYRQAAGRGLQLLFYSVGIGQISSEVPQNLSASRPQDRQFILSSKKLLLSDSGFYLCAWSYGQFTEAFFGQGTRLTVV.

This clone was seen a single time. The gene calls are TRBV5-1 and TRBJ2-5; D is ambiguous. CDR1 SGHRS and CDR2 YFSETQ come from the germline V gene. The CDR3 has 11 residues. V lost 4 bases and J 4 bases, leaving 5 bases between the germline ends. CDR3 sequence reads: CASSRRETQYF. The CDR3 bases are TGCGCCAGCAGCCGCAGAGAGACCCAGTACTTC.

This chain connects TRBV6-5 to TRBJ1-4, with a weak D call TRBD1 (6 bases). The germline V gene has CDR1 MNHEY and CDR2 SVGAGI. V was cut by 2 bases and J by 3 bases, with 13 bases left in between. The CDR3 runs to 16 residues. DNA of the CDR3: TGTGCCAGCAGTTACGGCCGGGGGCTGTCTAATGAAAAACTGTTTTTT. This codes for CASSYGRGLSNEKLFF.

The chain combines TRBV24-1 with TRBJ1-2; TRBD1 matches 9 bases. V was clipped by 1 base and J by 6 bases; unmatched bases: 2. Germline V gene data show CDR1 as KGHDR and CDR2 as SFDVKD. This CDR3 region has 14 residues. The CDR3 is CATSDFGTGHGYTF. The CDR3 region has the DNA TGTGCCACCAGTGATTTCGGGACAGGGCATGGCTACACCTTC.

This sequence joins TRBV27 and TRBJ2-2; 8 positions agree with TRBD1. Germline trimming cut 6 bases from V and 2 bases from J; bases unmatched to any gene: 11. The CDR3 is 17 residues long. CDR1 MNHEY and CDR2 SMNVEV come from the germline V gene (reference sequence). The DNA for the CDR3 is TGTGCCAGCAGAAAAATCCAAGGACAGGGAAACACCGGGGAGCTGTTTTTT. It codes for CASRKIQGQGNTGELFF.

CDR3 sequence: CASSPSPGVPGELFF. The CDR3 coding sequence is TGCGCCAGCAGTCCTTCCCCTGGTGTACCCGGGGAGCTGTTTTTT. The rearrangement uses TRBV23-1 and TRBJ2-2, with D unclear. TRBV23-1 is an ORF, and what it does is uncertain. Trimming removed 4 bases from V and 6 bases from J, with 15 bases in between. The CDR3 has 15 amino acids.

The chain carries TRBV7-9 and TRBJ2-6, with D tentatively TRBD2 (5 bases). V shed 2 bases and J shed 4 bases, with 15 bases lying between them. The CDR3 covers 17 residues. CDR1 is SEHNR and CDR2 is FQNEAQ in the germline V gene (reference sequence). CDR3 coding DNA: TGTGCCAGCAGCTTAAGTAATCGGGGAACCGGGGCCAACGTCCTGACTTTC. Amino acids: CASSLSNRGTGANVLTF.

V and J are TRBV5-6 and TRBJ2-7; D might be TRBD1 (5 bases). Trimming left V 0 bases short and J 7 bases short, with 11 bases between. Per the germline V gene, CDR1 is SGHDT and CDR2 is YYEEEE. The CDR3 is 13 residues long. For the CDR3, the DNA is TGTGCCAGCAGCTTGGGACAGCGCCTGGAGCAGTACTTC. Translated, it gives CASSLGQRLEQYF. The complete variable domain, with remaining parts taken from reference TRBV5-6 and TRBJ2-7, reads DAGVTQSPTHLIKTRGQQVTLRCSPKSGHDTVSWYQQALGQGPQFIFQYYEEEERQRGNFPDRFSGHQFPNYSSELNVNALLLGDSALYLCASSLGQRLEQYFGPGTRLTVT.

This sequence joins TRBV4-1 and TRBJ2-5; TRBD2 agrees at 13 bases. With 0 bases clipped from V and 4 bases from J, the junction kept 11 bases outside the gene matches. The CDR3 has 19 amino acids. Germline V gives CDR1 MGHRA, CDR2 YSYEKL. The CDR3 DNA reads TGCGCCAGCAGCCAAGAAATGAGGACTAGCGGGGGCCGAGGAGAGACCCAGTACTTC. Translated, it gives CASSQEMRTSGGRGETQYF.

The chain recombines TRBV25-1 with TRBJ2-1; 8 nucleotides match TRBD1. Germline V gene data show CDR1 as MGHDK and CDR2 as SYGVNS. The CDR3 extends over 17 amino acids. After removal of 2 bases from V and 0 bases from J, the junction contained 6 bases not matched to a gene. The CDR3 region has the DNA TGTGCCAGCAGTGAAGAGACAGGGGCGAGCTCCTACAATGAGCAGTTCTTC. As protein: CASSEETGASSYNEQFF.

The chain is built from TRBV10-2 and TRBJ2-7; TRBD2 agrees at 8 bases. CDR3 length: 14 residues. Germline V lookup: CDR1 WSHSY, CDR2 SAAADI. V dropped 3 bases and J dropped 2; count of bases not matched to a gene: 3. The CDR3 region is CASSELGGAYEQYF. The CDR3, as DNA: TGCGCCAGCAGTGAACTCGGGGGGGCCTACGAGCAGTACTTC.

The V gene is TRBV19, the J gene TRBJ2-3; 11 bases fit TRBD2. J was trimmed by 10 bases and V by 5 bases; bases with no gene match: 11. Germline CDR1 LNHDA, CDR2 SQIVND (reference sequence). This CDR3 contains 15 residues. In DNA form, the CDR3 reads TGTGCCAGTAGTCTTCCTAGCGGGGGGTATCGTCCGCAGTATTTT. Protein product: CASSLPSGGYRPQYF. Looking up the rest from reference TRBV19 and TRBJ2-3 gives the full variable domain: DGGITQSPKYLFRKEGQNVTLSCEQNLNHDAMYWYRQDPGQGLRLIYYSQIVNDFQKGDIAEGYSVSREKKESFPLTVTSAQKNPTAFYLCASSLPSGGYRPQYFGPGTRLTVL.

This clone was seen a handful of times. Other DNA sequences within the sample encode an identical CDR3. The V gene is TRBV18, the J gene TRBJ2-1; D unresolved. The CDR3 is 13 residues long. The germline V gene encodes CDR1 KGHSH and CDR2 LQKENI. Trimming removed 0 bases from V and 6 bases from J, with 6 bases in between. CDR3 sequence reads: CASSPPSSNEQFF. The CDR3 nucleotides are TGTGCCAGCTCACCACCGAGCTCCAATGAGCAGTTCTTC.

The rearrangement links TRBV30 to TRBJ1-2, with D hard to call. The ends were cut back, 2 bases at V and 8 bases at J, with 18 bases in the middle. CDR1 and CDR2 (germline): GTSNPN, SVGIG (reference sequence). The CDR3 contains 14 residues. The CDR3 sequence: CAWSPGPHFQGYTF. As DNA, the CDR3 is TGTGCCTGGAGTCCCGGGCCTCATTTCCAGGGCTACACCTTC. Complete variable domain (other parts from reference TRBV30 and TRBJ1-2): SQTIHQWPATLVQPVGSPLSLECTVEGTSNPNLYWYRQAAGRGLQLLFYSVGIGQISSEVPQNLSASRPQDRQFILSSKKLLLSDSGFYLCAWSPGPHFQGYTFGSGTRLTVV.

The genes are TRBV5-1 and TRBJ2-6; a possible D gene is TRBD1 (6 bases). This CDR3 is built from 16 residues. Deletions cut 4 bases from V and 4 bases from J, with 15 bases between. CDR1 is SGHRS, CDR2 YFSETQ, per germline. CDR3 sequence (DNA): TGCGCCAGCAGCCTTACAACAGGGTACGGGGCCAACGTCCTGACTTTC. This encodes CASSLTTGYGANVLTF.

The genes are TRBV5-5 and TRBJ1-4; D not resolved. The CDR3 contains 15 residues. In germline, CDR1 is SGHKS, CDR2 YYEKEE (reference sequence). V lost 4 bases to trimming and J lost 0 bases, with 10 bases between them. The CDR3 sequence: CASSPHPTTNEKLFF. The CDR3 DNA reads TGTGCCAGCAGCCCACATCCTACAACTAATGAAAAACTGTTTTTT.

The chain employs TRBV12-3 or TRBV12-4 and TRBJ2-7; 7 bases align to TRBD2. V was pared by 5 bases and J by 3 bases, with 4 bases of the junction left unmatched. The CDR3 loop spans 13 amino acids. CDR3 protein: CASSNGGFYEQYF. CDR3 nucleotide sequence: TGTGCCAGCAGTAACGGGGGGTTCTACGAGCAGTACTTC.

V usage is TRBV5-6 and J usage is TRBJ1-3, with 9 bases that match TRBD1. The CDR3 runs 16 residues. CDR1 SGHDT and CDR2 YYEEEE come from the germline V gene. J gave up 0 bases and V 2 bases, and 3 bases lay outside the gene matches. The CDR3 bases are TGTGCCAGCAGCTTTCCGGGACAGGGCTCTGGAAACACCATATATTTT. As protein: CASSFPGQGSGNTIYF.

This clone was detected once. The chain recombines TRBV18 with TRBJ2-5; D call uncertain. Germline V gene lookup returns CDR1 KGHSH and CDR2 LQKENI. The CDR3 sequence is 11 residues long. V dropped 5 bases and J dropped 0 bases, with 1 base sitting between them. The CDR3 sequence is CASSDQETQYF. The CDR3 DNA reads as TGTGCCAGCTCAGACCAAGAGACCCAGTACTTC.

The rearrangement links TRBV6-5 to TRBJ2-7; D tentatively fits TRBD1 or TRBD2 (5 bases each). In germline, CDR1 is MNHEY, CDR2 SVGAGI. Trimming cost V 5 bases and J 1 base, with 12 bases left between them. This CDR3 contains 14 residues. CDR3 nucleotide sequence: TGTGCCAGCAGTAGGGCAGGGAGATCCTACGAGCAGTACTTC. Its translation: CASSRAGRSYEQYF.

The gene calls are TRBV7-2 and TRBJ2-5, with 15 nucleotides matching TRBD2. After removal of 1 base from V and 2 bases from J, the junction contained 5 bases not matched to a gene. The CDR3 contains 18 residues. In germline, CDR1 is SGHTA, CDR2 FQGNSA. The CDR3, as DNA: TGTGCCAGCAGCTTAGAGGGACTAGCGGGGGGATGGCAAGAGACCCAGTACTTC. It codes for CASSLEGLAGGWQETQYF. Variable domain in full (rest from reference TRBV7-2 and TRBJ2-5): GAGVSQSPSNKVTEKGKDVELRCDPISGHTALYWYRQSLGQGLEFLIYFQGNSAPDKSGLPSDRFSAERTGGSVSTLTIQRTQQEDSAVYLCASSLEGLAGGWQETQYFGPGTRLLVL.

This clone was counted between two and nine times. The chain couples TRBV6-5 to TRBJ1-1; possible D gene TRBD1, 6 bases. Germline CDR1 MNHEY, CDR2 SVGAGI. The germline V and J ends were trimmed by 1 base and 4 bases, with 10 bases remaining between them. The CDR3 sequence is 14 residues long. The CDR3, as DNA: TGTGCCAGCAGTTACTGGGGGGCCGGCACTGAAGCTTTCTTT. It codes for CASSYWGAGTEAFF.

The chain employs TRBV7-3 and TRBJ1-1, with D unclear. CDR1 and CDR2 (germline): SGHTA, FQGTGA. V lost 0 bases, J lost 1 base, and 6 bases lay in between. The CDR3 covers 14 residues. The DNA for the CDR3 is TGTGCCAGCAGCTTAACAGCAGGGAACACTGAAGCTTTCTTT. This gives the protein CASSLTAGNTEAFF.